The clone carrying this T cell receptor beta chain was seen more than once but under ten times. Its target is unknown. Unique molecular identifiers (one per individual cDNA molecule) were attached. One entry per CDR3 protein, called by TCRdb with MiXCR from the 5' RACE reads. Here the sample spans about 59,000 distinct CDR3 sequences, 13% being singletons. CDR3 length: 12 amino acids. Germline CDR1 and CDR2: SGHRS and YFSETQ. Between the trimmed V and J ends, which lost 4 bases and 4 bases, there was a span of 8 bases. These data are taken from a study of early T cells in non-severe SARS-CoV-2 infection. Study background: Sequenced bulk RNA came from whole blood that was unsorted, and chains were unpaired. Broader study findings: Clonotype matching in VDJdb favored anti-spike CD8 responses and did not capture private and CD4 specificities.

V gene TRBV5-1 combines with J gene TRBJ1-2; possibly TRBD1 for D (5 bases). The input for sequencing was whole blood, taken at baseline. This TCR was recovered from an adult who was a healthcare worker with PCR-confirmed SARS-CoV-2 infection or an uninfected control (not recorded which). In nucleotides, the CDR3 is TGCGCCAGCAGCGAGGGGACCTATGGCTACACCTTC. It is translated as CASSEGTYGYTF. Filled out from reference TRBV5-1 and TRBJ1-2, the complete variable domain reads KAGVTQTPRYLIKTRGQQVTLSCSPISGHRSVSWYQQTPGQGLQFLFEYFSETQRNKGNFPGRFSGRQFSNSRSEMNVSTLELGDSALYLCASSEGTYGYTFGSGTRLTVV.